This T cell receptor (beta chain) was retrieved from a study of shared clonotypes between healthy human individuals (dated by TCRdb to 2018 to 2020). At the level of the whole study: A couple of women and a few men aged 18 to 49 years were included in the cohort. To estimate repertoire size and how much clonotype sharing occurs between individuals, the study deeply sequenced the blood TCR repertoires of five healthy adults. To increase sequencing depth and limit assay-specific biases, TCR repertoire library preparation and sequencing were carried out by different laboratories using diverse techniques. Between about 0.85 and 8.9 billion PBMCs per donor were obtained by leukapheresis. Overall study results and their limits: The genetic and exposure-history diversity represented was limited by the small number of donors. Based on pairwise subsampling, the degree of clonotype sharing among donors was expected to be affected by sequencing depth. Sampling was restricted to blood, and TCR repertoires in tissues likely differ from the TCR repertoires found in blood.

The CDR3, from cysteine to phenylalanine, totals 18 residues. Of the read, only the CDR3 DNA is kept; its 54 bases are in frame from base 1. Remarks on this clone: It lacks a known antigen. Base qualities are not recorded, but no much larger clone differs from it by a single base.

Using the deep immunoSEQ assay, multiplex PCR amplified TCR CDR3 regions from genomic DNA. For each cell subset, the extracted genomic DNA was distributed evenly across all wells of several immunoSEQ 96-well plates, and each plate served as one replicate. For unsorted PBMC, 300 ng of genomic DNA, equivalent to approximately 30,000 T cell genomes, went into each replicate PCR. Genomic DNA from unsorted PBMC was sequenced over ten immunoSEQ deep assay plates. Purified libraries were measured with a Qubit 3.0 fluorometer, size-checked on a Bioanalyzer 2100, and measured again with the KAPA Library Quantification kit. A separate single-read 150-cycle Illumina NextSeq 550 flow cell was used to sequence each immunoSEQ 96-well plate. In the source study's methods: Because the immunoSEQ output held only junctional sequences and lacked quality scores, the filtering could not match the filtering applied to full-length reads. Sequences were annotated with PyIR, a Python wrapper for IgBLAST v1.9, and V/J genes and CDR3 were assigned using IMGT germline references. Reads with weak V/J assignments (E-value above 1e-6), missing CDR3, stop codons, out-of-frame junctions, or ambiguous translated residues were removed. V3J clonotypes were defined as sequences sharing the same inferred V gene, J gene, and CDR3 amino acid sequence. Percentage overlap between repertoires was calculated by dividing the number of shared unique clonotypes by the size of the smaller repertoire. Richness of each repertoire was evaluated using RTK rarefaction, the Chao1 estimator, and Recon v2.1 estimates of unobserved clonotypes. TCRdb mirrors the immuneACCESS table, restricted to in-frame sequences. Some clones are absent from its copies; in checked studies, under half trace to an unresolved V gene, and the reason for the others is unknown. V and J calls and clone size are copied from that table; D and trimming were computed from the DNA. The sample table lists roughly 480,000 clones, 79% of them with a count of one. Less than 15% of the sample goes to the ten largest clones.

Healthy HIV-negative adults with no recently reported acute infections or vaccinations were included as donors. Only Caucasian adults living in Nashville, Tennessee, USA were represented among the donors. For unsorted samples, roughly 91 million PBMCs were counted, and genomic DNA was extracted using the QIAamp DNA Blood Mini kit. After blood collection by leukapheresis, PBMCs were isolated using Ficoll-Histopaque density gradient centrifugation and then cryopreserved in the vapor phase of liquid nitrogen. This TCR came from a woman aged 40 to 50 in good health. Some clones in this sample may be carry-over from other donors' samples. The sample comprised PBMCs. Rearrangement joined TRBV21-1 to TRBJ2-1; whether TRBD2, the table's D call, matches the DNA was not checked. TRBV21-1 counts as a pseudogene. CDR3 loop: CASSNFLMAGGPYNEQFF. The sequenced DNA is TGTGCCAGCAGCAACTTTCTAATGGCGGGAGGGCCGTATAATGAGCAGTTCTTC.